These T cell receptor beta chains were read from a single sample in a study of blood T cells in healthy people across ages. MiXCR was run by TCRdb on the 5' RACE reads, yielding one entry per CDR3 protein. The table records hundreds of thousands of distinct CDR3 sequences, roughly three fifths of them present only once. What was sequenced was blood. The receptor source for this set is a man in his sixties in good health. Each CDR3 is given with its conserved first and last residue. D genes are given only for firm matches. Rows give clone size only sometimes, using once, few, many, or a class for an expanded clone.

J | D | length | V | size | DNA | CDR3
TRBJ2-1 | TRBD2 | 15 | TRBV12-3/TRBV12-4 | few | TGTGCCAGCCGCTCCTGGACTAGCGTCCACAATGAGCAGTTCTTC | CASRSWTSVHNEQFF
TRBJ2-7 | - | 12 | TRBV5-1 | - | TGCGCCAGCAGCATCGATTCCTACGAGCAGTACTTC | CASSIDSYEQYF
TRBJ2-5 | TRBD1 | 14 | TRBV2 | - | TGTGCCAGCAGTTCACAGGGGGCTGGGGAGACCCAGTACTTC | CASSSQGAGETQYF
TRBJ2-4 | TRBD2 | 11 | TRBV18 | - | TGTGCCAGCTCATCTACCCGGGAGGTGTACTTC | CASSSTREVYF
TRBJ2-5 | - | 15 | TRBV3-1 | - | TGTGCCAGCAGCCAACCGAATACCCTTCAAGAGACCCAGTACTTC | CASSQPNTLQETQYF
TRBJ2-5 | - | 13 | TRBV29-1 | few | TGCAGCGTTGGTCAGACACTCCAAGAGACCCAGTACTTC | CSVGQTLQETQYF
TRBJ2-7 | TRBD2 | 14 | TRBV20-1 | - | TGCAGTGCCCAGGCTAGCGGGGTCGCCTACGAGCAGTACTTC | CSAQASGVAYEQYF
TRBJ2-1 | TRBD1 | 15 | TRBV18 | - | TGTGCCAGCTCACCAGGCGGGACAGGGGTCAATGAGCAGTTCTTC | CASSPGGTGVNEQFF
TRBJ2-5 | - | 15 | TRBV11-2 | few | TGTGCCAGCAGCTTAGGGGGCCCCCCTCAAGAGACCCAGTACTTC | CASSLGGPPQETQYF
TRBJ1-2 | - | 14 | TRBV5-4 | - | TGTGCCAGCAGCTTGGAGGCAGGAGAACATGGCTACACCTTC | CASSLEAGEHGYTF